This T cell receptor beta chain comes out of a study of regulatory T cells in long-lasting Graves disease. The length of the CDR3 is 17 residues. Trimming at V came to 1 base and at J to 5 bases, leaving 8 bases not matched to a gene. CDR1 and CDR2 from the germline V gene are SEHNR and FQNEAQ (reference sequence). According to the study, TCR beta libraries were built with iRepertoire HTBI primers and CDR3-region Arm-PCR. Using its own MiXCR run on the multiplex PCR reads, TCRdb lists one record per CDR3 protein. The sample carries 500,000 or so distinct CDR3 sequences, about 14% recorded once. The sample's time point: newly diagnosed GD, antithyroid drugs for less than 3 months. Extracted RNA from PBMCs served as the source of the TCR library. This clonotype was counted ten times or more. Its target is not known. Study observations and caveats: Fewer public clonotypes were shared by new patients (around 960) than by persistent patients (roughly 2,600). Thyroid tissue went unexamined; only peripheral blood was analyzed. The sample size was small, and this may have reduced accuracy.

This sample also appeared in a second study, on T cells in Graves' hyperthyroidism and ophthalmopathy.

The starting material was peripheral blood mononuclear cells (PBMCs), obtained at new diagnosis, from a patient treated with antithyroid drugs. The sequence derives from a woman in her forties or fifties with Graves disease. The J gene is TRBJ2-7, the V gene TRBV7-9; 13 positions agree with TRBD2. CDR3 nucleotide sequence: TGTGCCAGCAGCTTAGACCGTGGGACTAGCGGGACGGACGAGCAGTACTTC. Amino acids: CASSLDRGTSGTDEQYF.